The 22 T cell receptor beta chains reported below all come from one sample, sequenced in a study of T cell repertoires in cytomegalovirus infection. TCRdb redid the calling of the reads with MiXCR, one entry per CDR3 protein. The table has about 450,000 distinct CDR3 sequences, roughly 30% seen once. The sample comprised PBMCs. The receptor set was obtained from a human donor in good health (CMV status not recorded). Some clones in this sample may be carry-over from other donors' samples.

This clonotype was counted once. Possible read error: a much larger clone is one base away. This rearrangement joins TRBV27 to TRBJ1-5; 7 bases match TRBD1. CDR3 size: 15 residues. With 5 bases clipped from V and 7 bases from J, the junction kept 11 bases outside the gene matches. Germline CDR1 reads MNHEY; CDR2 reads SMNVEV (reference sequence). DNA of the CDR3: TGTGCCAGCAGTCACACAGGGGCGGCTAGCCAGCCCCAGCATTTT. Translating it yields CASSHTGAASQPQHF.

The chain recombines TRBV15 with TRBJ2-7; 7 bases map to TRBD1. Germline assignment: CDR1 LNHNV and CDR2 YYDKDF (reference sequence). V gave up 1 base and J gave up 2 bases; unmatched junction bases: 5. This CDR3 contains 15 residues. The CDR3 protein is CATSRGPGQTYEQYF. In DNA form, the CDR3 reads TGTGCCACCAGCAGAGGACCGGGACAGACCTACGAGCAGTACTTC.

As to this clonotype: Being one base from a much bigger clone, this may be a read error. The genes are TRBV12-3 or TRBV12-4 and TRBJ2-1; 8 positions match TRBD2. The CDR3 loop spans 17 amino acids. Losses at the gene ends were 9 bases for V and 1 base for J; bases not matched to a gene: 14. The CDR3 spells CARSEHTLAVSYNEQFF. The CDR3 DNA reads as TGTGCCAGAAGTGAACACACACTAGCGGTATCCTACAATGAGCAGTTCTTC.

This clonotype was seen only a few times. This sequence joins TRBV19 and TRBJ1-1; weak D call: TRBD1 (5 bases). V was pared by 2 bases and J by 4 bases, with 11 bases between. CDR3 length: 14 amino acids. CDR1 and CDR2 from the germline V gene are LNHDA and SQIVND (reference sequence). Here the CDR3 reads CASSIQGRGTEAFF. CDR3 in DNA: TGTGCCAGTAGTATACAAGGGAGGGGCACTGAAGCTTTCTTT.

As for this clonotype: It may be a read error: a sequence one base away is much more abundant. The DNA for the CDR3 is TGTGCCAGCAGCTTAGGGGGTGGGACAGCTTATGGCTACCCCTTC. This gives the protein CASSLGGGTAYGYPF. V usage is TRBV7-2 and J usage is TRBJ1-2; 7 nucleotides line up with TRBD1. This CDR3 comprises 15 residues. Germline loops: CDR1 SGHTA, CDR2 FQGNSA. The whole variable domain, filled in from reference TRBV7-2 and TRBJ1-2, reads GAGVSQSPSNKVTEKGKDVELRCDPISGHTALYWYRQSLGQGLEFLIYFQGNSAPDKSGLPSDRFSAERTGGSVSTLTIQRTQQEDSAVYLCASSLGGGTAYGYPFGSGTRLTVV.

This chain uses TRBV27 with TRBJ2-3; D gene uncertain. Germline V CDR1 and CDR2: MNHEY, SMNVEV (reference sequence). The CDR3 runs 16 residues. Trimming took off 5 bases at V and 10 bases at J, with 25 bases between the two ends. The CDR3 loop is CASSPESPKPQMAQYF. The CDR3 DNA follows: TGTGCCAGCAGTCCCGAGTCTCCCAAACCCCAGATGGCGCAGTATTTT.

Remarks on this clonotype: The conserved closing phenylalanine or tryptophan is absent in this CDR3, likely reflecting a read error. The chain couples TRBV7-6 to TRBJ1-5; D gene uncertain. CDR1 is SGHVS, CDR2 FNYEAQ, per germline. V lost 6 bases and J lost 9, with 18 bases in between. The CDR3 has 14 residues. The CDR3: CASSSAYDEGPQHS. The CDR3 region has the DNA TGTGCCAGCAGTTCCGCGTACGACGAGGGGCCCCAGCATTCT.

This clonotype occurred many times. J is TRBJ2-1 and V is TRBV7-6, with 12 bases matching TRBD2. V lost 5 bases, J lost 4 bases, and 12 bases stayed unmatched. The CDR3 length is 18 residues. CDR1 SGHVS and CDR2 FNYEAQ come from the germline V gene. The CDR3 DNA reads TGTGCCAGCAGCCGAAGGACTAGCGGGGAAGTTAAGTACAATGAGCAGTTCTTC. This encodes CASSRRTSGEVKYNEQFF.

The chain has TRBV12-3 or TRBV12-4 and TRBJ2-4; 9 bases map to TRBD1. The CDR3 covers 15 residues. The ends lost 6 bases at V and 9 bases at J; junction bases unmatched: 12. CDR3 DNA sequence: TGTGCCAGCAGAAAACAGGGGGCAGATCCTCCCATTCAGTACTTC. Translating it yields CASRKQGADPPIQYF.

The genes are TRBV6-6 and TRBJ1-4; 9 bases align to TRBD1. CDR1 is MNHNY and CDR2 is SVGAGI in the germline V gene (reference sequence). J gave up 3 bases and V 10 bases, and 9 bases lay outside the gene matches. There are 15 residues in the CDR3. The CDR3 protein is CAIRDRVGSNEKLFF. CDR3 bases: TGTGCCATCCGGGACAGGGTAGGATCTAATGAAAAACTGTTTTTT.

On this clonotype: This may arise from a read error, as a much more abundant clone is one base away. V usage is TRBV7-3 and J usage is TRBJ2-2; 7 bases line up with TRBD1. Germline V gene data show CDR1 as SGHTA and CDR2 as FQGTGA. The CDR3 runs 13 residues. Written as DNA, the CDR3 is TGTGCCAGCAGTCGACAGGGAACCGGGGAGCGGTTTTTT. This sequence encodes CASSRQGTGERFF.

This clonotype was found many times. This sequence joins TRBV7-7 and TRBJ2-2; 9 bases fit TRBD1. The CDR3 has 16 residues. Germline V lookup: CDR1 SSHAT, CDR2 FNYEAQ (reference sequence). Trimming at V came to 5 bases and at J to 4 bases, leaving 8 bases not matched to a gene. The chain's CDR3 is CASSPGQGRTTGELFF. CDR3 coding DNA: TGTGCCAGCAGCCCGGGACAGGGAAGAACCACCGGGGAGCTGTTTTTT.

This clonotype was picked up many times. The chain employs TRBV7-2 and TRBJ2-1; 8 bases fit TRBD2. J gave up 8 bases and V 5 bases, and 8 bases lay outside the gene matches. Germline CDR1 is SGHTA and CDR2 is FQGNSA. This CDR3 has 14 amino acids. DNA for the CDR3: TGTGCCAGCAGCCTCCGGGGGGGCCAGGATGAGCAGTTCTTC. It is translated as CASSLRGGQDEQFF.

The chain links TRBV19 to TRBJ1-6; no firm D call. The CDR3 loop spans 13 amino acids. Germline-derived CDR1 and CDR2 are LNHDA and SQIVND (reference sequence). Trimming stripped 8 bases from V and 8 bases from J, with 13 bases between. CDR3 amino acids: CASSTAMDSPLHF. The CDR3 DNA reads TGTGCCAGTTCGACGGCCATGGATTCACCCCTCCACTTT.

This clonotype was seen more than once but under ten times. This rearrangement joins TRBV19 to TRBJ2-2; TRBD2 matches at 7 bases. The V segment lost 6 bases and the J segment 4 bases; nucleotides outside the gene matches: 20. Germline V gene lookup returns CDR1 LNHDA and CDR2 SQIVND (reference sequence). This CDR3 has 19 amino acids. The CDR3 region has the DNA TGTGCCAGTAGCCTACCCCCGCGGCTAGCGGCGACAAGCACCGGGGAGCTGTTTTTT. Translation gives CASSLPPRLAATSTGELFF.

The chain links TRBV29-1 to TRBJ2-3; the D gene is possibly TRBD2 (5 bases). Germline V gene lookup returns CDR1 SQVTM and CDR2 ANQGSEA. V was clipped by 4 bases and J by 1 base, with 12 bases between them. The CDR3 is made up of 14 amino acids. The DNA of the CDR3 is TGCAGCGTTGTGAGGCTACTAGGCACAGATACGCAGTATTTT. Its translation is CSVVRLLGTDTQYF.

This clonotype was seen more than once but under ten times. The genes are TRBV27 and TRBJ2-3, with 7 bases fitting TRBD1. Germline CDR1 MNHEY, CDR2 SMNVEV (reference sequence). The CDR3 runs to 14 residues. Trimming removed 10 bases from V and 0 bases from J; junction bases left unmatched: 7. The CDR3 reads CATGTASSTDTQYF. The CDR3 region has the DNA TGTGCCACCGGGACAGCTAGTAGCACAGATACGCAGTATTTT.

A single count supports this clonotype. The J gene is TRBJ1-5, the V gene TRBV14; TRBD1 agrees at 12 bases. This CDR3 contains 16 residues. Germline CDR1 is SGHDN and CDR2 is FVKESK. Germline trimming cut 4 bases from V and 4 bases from J; bases unmatched to any gene: 5. CDR3 bases: TGTGCCAGCAGCCCGAGGGACAGGGGGCAAAATCAGCCCCAGCATTTT. Encoded protein: CASSPRDRGQNQPQHF.

As concerns this clonotype: The CDR3 does not end in the conserved phenylalanine or tryptophan, so this is likely a read error. V usage is TRBV6-5 and J usage is TRBJ1-6; D might be TRBD1 (6 bases). Germline lookup yields CDR1 MNHEY and CDR2 SVGAGI. This CDR3 has 13 residues. The V end lost 8 bases, the J end lost 4 bases, and 9 bases lay between the germline ends. The CDR3 DNA is TGTGCCAGCCAGGGGTATTATAATTCACCCCTCCACTTA. It yields the protein CASQGYYNSPLHL.

This rearrangement joins TRBV20-1 to TRBJ1-4, with D possibly TRBD1 on 6 matching bases. The germline V and J ends were trimmed by 3 bases and 3 bases, with 8 bases remaining between them. This CDR3 is 13 amino acids long. The germline gives CDR1 DFQATT, CDR2 SNEGSKA (reference sequence). CDR3 nucleotides: TGCAGTGCTAGGGACAGCGCTAATGAAAAACTGTTTTTT. This encodes CSARDSANEKLFF.

The rearrangement uses TRBV2 and TRBJ1-2; no clear D gene. V was shortened by 0 bases and J by 2 bases, with 7 bases between the two germline ends. The CDR3 runs to 14 residues. The germline CDR1 and CDR2 sequences are SNHLY and FYNNEI. CDR3 amino acids: CASSEAPGNYGYTF. CDR3 in DNA: TGTGCCAGCAGTGAAGCGCCGGGGAACTATGGCTACACCTTC.

The CDR3 region has the DNA TGTGCCACCTCGGACAGGTCGTTCCAAAATCAGCCCCAGCATTTT. Translated: CATSDRSFQNQPQHF. V gene TRBV19 combines with J gene TRBJ1-5; 7 positions match TRBD1. The CDR3 totals 15 residues. V lost 10 bases to trimming and J lost 4 bases; unmatched junction nucleotides: 13. The V gene's germline CDR1 is LNHDA and CDR2 SQIVND (reference sequence).